Listed below are T cell receptor beta chains from one sample, sequenced in a study of long-term antiretroviral therapy in people with HIV. Sequencing used immunoSEQ multiplex PCR; TCRdb keeps in-frame clones, though not all of them. The sample includes around 19,000 clones, 80% to 85% of them seen just once. The starting material was unsorted PBMCs, obtained 0.3 years before starting antiretroviral therapy. These receptors originate from a man over 45 with HIV. CDR3s include the opening cysteine and the closing phenylalanine or tryptophan. D genes are given only for firm matches. Where a row states a size, it is once, few, many or the class of an expanded clone; other rows omit it.

d_call: -; v_call: TRBV5-1; j_call: TRBJ2-7; clone_size: -; cdr3_nt: TGCGCCAGCAGCTTGGAAAAACGCGAGCAGTACTTC; cdr3_aa: CASSLEKREQYF
d_call: TRBD1; v_call: TRBV28; j_call: TRBJ2-7; clone_size: -; cdr3_nt: TGTGCCAGCAGTTCCCGGGACAGCTCCTACGAGCAGTACTTC; cdr3_aa: CASSSRDSSYEQYF
d_call: -; v_call: TRBV10-3; j_call: TRBJ1-1; clone_size: once; cdr3_nt: TGTGCCATCAGTGACTACGGTGGGACTGAAGCTTTCTTT; cdr3_aa: CAISDYGGTEAFF
d_call: -; v_call: TRBV5-4; j_call: TRBJ2-3; clone_size: -; cdr3_nt: TGTGCCAGCAATCCACAGGGGAGGGATACGCAGTATTTT; cdr3_aa: CASNPQGRDTQYF
d_call: TRBD1; v_call: TRBV2; j_call: TRBJ2-7; clone_size: -; cdr3_nt: TGTGCCAGCAGCAGACAGGGAGACTACGAGCAGTACTTC; cdr3_aa: CASSRQGDYEQYF
d_call: TRBD2; v_call: TRBV30; j_call: TRBJ2-3; clone_size: -; cdr3_nt: TGTGCCTGGAACCCCTACGGGGGGGGATATAATACGCAGTATTTT; cdr3_aa: CAWNPYGGGYNTQYF
d_call: -; v_call: TRBV6-6; j_call: TRBJ1-1; clone_size: -; cdr3_nt: TGTGCCAGCATCCCTGGTGGGGGGGCGGGGGGTCAAGCTTTCTTT; cdr3_aa: CASIPGGGAGGQAFF
d_call: -; v_call: TRBV30; j_call: TRBJ2-7; clone_size: -; cdr3_nt: TGTGCCTGGAGTCCAGGGGTCCACGAGCAGTACTTC; cdr3_aa: CAWSPGVHEQYF
d_call: -; v_call: TRBV9; j_call: TRBJ2-1; clone_size: -; cdr3_nt: TGTGCCAGCAGCTCGAGGGGGGTAGGTTACAATGAGCAGTTCTTC; cdr3_aa: CASSSRGVGYNEQFF
d_call: TRBD1; v_call: TRBV7-3; j_call: TRBJ2-3; clone_size: -; cdr3_nt: TGTGCCAGCAGCTACTCCGGGACAGGAGTAGATACGCAGTATTTT; cdr3_aa: CASSYSGTGVDTQYF
d_call: TRBD1; v_call: TRBV4-1; j_call: TRBJ2-7; clone_size: -; cdr3_nt: TGCGCCAGCAGCCGAGTTCCGGGACAGGGATCCTACGAGCAGTACTTC; cdr3_aa: CASSRVPGQGSYEQYF
d_call: -; v_call: TRBV28; j_call: TRBJ2-7; clone_size: medium-sized; cdr3_nt: TGTGCCAGCAGTTTTCTCCAACCTCCGGGAATGGGCCCCTACGAGCAGTACTTC; cdr3_aa: CASSFLQPPGMGPYEQYF
d_call: TRBD1; v_call: TRBV18; j_call: TRBJ1-2; clone_size: -; cdr3_nt: TGTGCCAGCTCACCACGGGGTCTTCAGGACAGGGTGCGGGACTATGGCTACACCTTC; cdr3_aa: CASSPRGLQDRVRDYGYTF
d_call: -; v_call: TRBV6-5; j_call: TRBJ2-5; clone_size: -; cdr3_nt: TGTGCCAGCAGTTATAATGGTCCTCAAGAGACCCAGTACTTC; cdr3_aa: CASSYNGPQETQYF
d_call: -; v_call: TRBV7-2; j_call: TRBJ1-4; clone_size: -; cdr3_nt: TGTGCCAGCAGCTTAGTTTTCATCGAGGGCGAAAAACTGTTTTTT; cdr3_aa: CASSLVFIEGEKLFF
d_call: -; v_call: TRBV7-9; j_call: TRBJ2-2; clone_size: -; cdr3_nt: TGTGCCAGCAGCTTCATGGCCGTGACCAGGACCGGGGAGCTGTTTTTT; cdr3_aa: CASSFMAVTRTGELFF
d_call: TRBD2; v_call: TRBV6-4; j_call: TRBJ2-3; clone_size: -; cdr3_nt: TGTGCCAGCAGTCTAGCGGGGGGACACACAGATACGCAGTATTTT; cdr3_aa: CASSLAGGHTDTQYF
d_call: -; v_call: TRBV25-1; j_call: TRBJ1-1; clone_size: -; cdr3_nt: TGTGCCAGCAGTGAAAATGAGTGGAACACTGAAGCTTTCTTT; cdr3_aa: CASSENEWNTEAFF
d_call: -; v_call: TRBV6-1; j_call: TRBJ2-5; clone_size: -; cdr3_nt: TGTGCCAGCAGGAAGACAGACGAAGAGACCCAGTACTTC; cdr3_aa: CASRKTDEETQYF
d_call: -; v_call: TRBV11-2; j_call: TRBJ2-7; clone_size: once; cdr3_nt: TGTGCCAGCAGCCACAAGACTTTCCTTTCCTACGAGCAGTACTTC; cdr3_aa: CASSHKTFLSYEQYF
d_call: -; v_call: TRBV5-1; j_call: TRBJ2-1; clone_size: once; cdr3_nt: TGCGCCAGCAGCTTGGGGGGGGACGACGGCAATGAGCAGTTCTTC; cdr3_aa: CASSLGGDDGNEQFF
d_call: TRBD1; v_call: TRBV30; j_call: TRBJ1-1; clone_size: -; cdr3_nt: TGTGCCTGGAGTGTCTTTACAGGGGAATTCAGCATGAACACTGAAGCTTTCTTT; cdr3_aa: CAWSVFTGEFSMNTEAFF
d_call: -; v_call: TRBV6-1; j_call: TRBJ2-7; clone_size: -; cdr3_nt: TGTGCCAGCAGTGAAACGGCGGGTAGCTCCTACGAGCAGTACTTC; cdr3_aa: CASSETAGSSYEQYF
d_call: -; v_call: TRBV6-5; j_call: TRBJ2-7; clone_size: -; cdr3_nt: TGTGCCAGCGGGCGGACCGAGTCCTACGAGCAGTACTTC; cdr3_aa: CASGRTESYEQYF
d_call: TRBD2; v_call: TRBV7-2; j_call: TRBJ2-5; clone_size: -; cdr3_nt: TGTGCCAGCAGGGGTAGCGGGCAAGAGACCCAGTACTTC; cdr3_aa: CASRGSGQETQYF
d_call: -; v_call: TRBV4-3; j_call: TRBJ2-3; clone_size: -; cdr3_nt: TGCGCCAGCAGCCAAGATGTCCCCGCGACAGATACGCAGTATTTT; cdr3_aa: CASSQDVPATDTQYF
d_call: TRBD2; v_call: TRBV11-2; j_call: TRBJ2-7; clone_size: -; cdr3_nt: TGTGCCAGCAGCTTTGGACTAGCGGGAGGCCTCGAGCAGTACTTC; cdr3_aa: CASSFGLAGGLEQYF
d_call: -; v_call: TRBV5-1; j_call: TRBJ1-1; clone_size: once; cdr3_nt: TGCGCCAGCAGCTTGACGGGGGGAGCGGTTGAAGCTTTCTTT; cdr3_aa: CASSLTGGAVEAFF
d_call: -; v_call: TRBV6-1; j_call: TRBJ1-5; clone_size: -; cdr3_nt: TGTGCCAGCAGTCTAGGGTTCAATCAGCCCCAGCATTTT; cdr3_aa: CASSLGFNQPQHF
d_call: TRBD1; v_call: TRBV27; j_call: TRBJ1-5; clone_size: -; cdr3_nt: TGTGCCAGCTCATCCCGGGACAGATATCAGCCCCAGCATTTT; cdr3_aa: CASSSRDRYQPQHF
d_call: -; v_call: TRBV19; j_call: TRBJ1-3; clone_size: few; cdr3_nt: TGTGCCAGTACCCCAGGCAGCGGCTCTGGAAACACCATATATTTT; cdr3_aa: CASTPGSGSGNTIYF
d_call: -; v_call: TRBV28; j_call: TRBJ1-1; clone_size: -; cdr3_nt: TGTGCCAGCAGTTCTCTTGGACAGTCTCGAACTGAAGCTTTCTTT; cdr3_aa: CASSSLGQSRTEAFF